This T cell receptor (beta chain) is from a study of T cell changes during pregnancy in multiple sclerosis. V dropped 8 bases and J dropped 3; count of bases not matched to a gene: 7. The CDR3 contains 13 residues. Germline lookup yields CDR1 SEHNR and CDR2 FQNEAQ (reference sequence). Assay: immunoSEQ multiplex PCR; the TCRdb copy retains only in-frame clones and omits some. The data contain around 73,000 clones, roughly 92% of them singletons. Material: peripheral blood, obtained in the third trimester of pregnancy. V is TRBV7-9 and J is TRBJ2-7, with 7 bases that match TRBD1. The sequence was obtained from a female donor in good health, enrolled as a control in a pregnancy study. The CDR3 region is CASGGQTLYEQYF. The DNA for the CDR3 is TGTGCCAGCGGGGGACAGACCCTCTACGAGCAGTACTTC.